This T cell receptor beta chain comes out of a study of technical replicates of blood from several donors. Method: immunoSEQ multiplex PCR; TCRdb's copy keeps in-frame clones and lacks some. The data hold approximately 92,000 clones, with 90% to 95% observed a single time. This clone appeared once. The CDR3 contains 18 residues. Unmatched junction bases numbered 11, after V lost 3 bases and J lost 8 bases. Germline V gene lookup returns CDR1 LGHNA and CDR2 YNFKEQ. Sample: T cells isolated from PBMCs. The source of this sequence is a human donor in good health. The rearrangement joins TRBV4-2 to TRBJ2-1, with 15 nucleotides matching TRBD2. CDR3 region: CASSQDRTSGRAFHEQFF. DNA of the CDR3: TGTGCCAGCAGCCAGGATAGGACTAGCGGGAGGGCCTTCCATGAGCAGTTCTTC.